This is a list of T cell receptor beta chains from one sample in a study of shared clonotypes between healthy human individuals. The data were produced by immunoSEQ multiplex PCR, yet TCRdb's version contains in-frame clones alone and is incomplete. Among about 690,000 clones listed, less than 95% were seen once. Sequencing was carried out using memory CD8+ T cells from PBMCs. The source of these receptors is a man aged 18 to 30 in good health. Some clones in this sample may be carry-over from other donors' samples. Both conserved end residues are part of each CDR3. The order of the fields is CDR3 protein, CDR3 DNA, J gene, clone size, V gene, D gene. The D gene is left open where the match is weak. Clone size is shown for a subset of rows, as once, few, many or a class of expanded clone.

CDR3aa: CASSKPDGGSEQYF
CDR3nt: TGTGCCAGCAGCAAGCCCGACGGGGGGTCCGAGCAGTACTTC
j_gene: TRBJ2-7
abundance: -
v_gene: TRBV9
d_gene: TRBD2

CDR3aa: CASSQELAGEGGDTQYF
CDR3nt: TGCGCCAGCAGCCAAGAATTAGCGGGAGAAGGTGGAGATACGCAGTATTTT
j_gene: TRBJ2-3
abundance: -
v_gene: TRBV4-3
d_gene: TRBD2

CDR3aa: CASSPEATGQERNQPQHF
CDR3nt: TGCGCCAGCAGCCCCGAAGCCACGGGACAGGAGCGCAATCAGCCCCAGCATTTT
j_gene: TRBJ1-5
abundance: -
v_gene: TRBV4-1
d_gene: TRBD1

CDR3aa: CASSEAPALYEQYF
CDR3nt: TGTGCCAGCAGTGAAGCCCCAGCGCTCTACGAGCAGTACTTC
j_gene: TRBJ2-7
abundance: -
v_gene: TRBV2
d_gene: -

CDR3aa: CASSVGGTSRVEQYF
CDR3nt: TGTGCCAGCAGCGTAGGGGGTACTAGCAGGGTCGAGCAGTACTTC
j_gene: TRBJ2-7
abundance: -
v_gene: TRBV9
d_gene: -

CDR3aa: CSVSAYGYTF
CDR3nt: TGCAGCGTTTCCGCCTATGGCTACACCTTC
j_gene: TRBJ1-2
abundance: -
v_gene: TRBV29-1
d_gene: -

CDR3aa: CASSPTSGSETQYF
CDR3nt: TGCGCCAGCAGCCCAACTAGCGGGAGTGAGACCCAGTACTTC
j_gene: TRBJ2-5
abundance: -
v_gene: TRBV4-3
d_gene: TRBD2

CDR3aa: CAWSDRTSYEQYF
CDR3nt: TGTGCCTGGAGTGACAGGACTTCCTACGAGCAGTACTTC
j_gene: TRBJ2-7
abundance: -
v_gene: TRBV30
d_gene: -

CDR3aa: CASSVEGRDYEEAFF
CDR3nt: TGTGCCAGCAGCGTAGAGGGCAGGGACTATGAAGAAGCTTTCTTT
j_gene: TRBJ1-1
abundance: -
v_gene: TRBV9
d_gene: -

CDR3aa: CASSFGGGGRIYEQYF
CDR3nt: TGTGCCAGCAGCTTTGGAGGGGGTGGCCGGATCTACGAGCAGTACTTC
j_gene: TRBJ2-7
abundance: once
v_gene: TRBV5-8
d_gene: -

CDR3aa: CSTEVGSGYNEQFF
CDR3nt: TGCAGCACGGAGGTGGGTAGCGGGTACAATGAGCAGTTCTTC
j_gene: TRBJ2-1
abundance: once
v_gene: TRBV29-1
d_gene: TRBD2

CDR3aa: CASTPGTGIYEQYF
CDR3nt: TGTGCCAGTACCCCCGGGACAGGGATCTACGAGCAGTACTTC
j_gene: TRBJ2-7
abundance: once
v_gene: TRBV19
d_gene: TRBD1